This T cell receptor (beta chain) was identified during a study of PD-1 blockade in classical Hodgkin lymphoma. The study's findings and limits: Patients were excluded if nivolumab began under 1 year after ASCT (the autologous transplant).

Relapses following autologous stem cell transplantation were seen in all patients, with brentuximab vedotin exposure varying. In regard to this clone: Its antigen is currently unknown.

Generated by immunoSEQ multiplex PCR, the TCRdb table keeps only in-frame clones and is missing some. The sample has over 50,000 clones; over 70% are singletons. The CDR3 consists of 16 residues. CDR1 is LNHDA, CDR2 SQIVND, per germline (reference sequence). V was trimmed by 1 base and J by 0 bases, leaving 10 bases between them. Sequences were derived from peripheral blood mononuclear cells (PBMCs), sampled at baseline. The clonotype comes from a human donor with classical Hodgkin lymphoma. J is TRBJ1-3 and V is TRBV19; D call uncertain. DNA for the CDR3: TGTGCCAGTAGTATAGGCCCAGCGCTCTCTGGAAACACCATATATTTT. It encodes CASSIGPALSGNTIYF.